The rows below give T cell receptor beta chains drawn from one sample of a study of blood T cell repertoires in COVID-19. Method: immunoSEQ multiplex PCR; TCRdb's copy keeps in-frame clones and lacks some. Altogether under 250,000 clones are present, about nine tenths being singletons, with the ten largest covering just over 2.5%. Sequenced material: PBMCs or T cells enriched from blood (not recorded which). These receptors came from a woman aged 25-40 years with acute COVID-19. The CDR3 runs from the conserved cysteine through the conserved F or W. Fields, in order: V gene, clone size, D gene, J gene, CDR3 protein, CDR3 DNA. The D gene is left open where the match is weak. For some rows the clone size is stated as once, few or many, or as a class when expanded; others skip it.

TRBV5-1	-	TRBD1	TRBJ1-4	CASTTGGNEKLFF	TGCGCCAGCACCACAGGGGGTAATGAAAAACTGTTTTTT
TRBV7-9	-	TRBD1	TRBJ2-2	CASSHSPGQGYTGELFF	TGTGCCAGCAGCCACTCCCCGGGACAGGGATACACCGGGGAGCTGTTTTTT
TRBV19	-	TRBD2	TRBJ2-5	CASSKWTSGGRETQYF	TGTGCCAGTAGTAAGTGGACTAGCGGGGGTCGAGAGACCCAGTACTTC
TRBV12-3/TRBV12-4	-	-	TRBJ1-1	CASRGQLNTEAFF	TGTGCCAGCCGTGGACAGCTGAACACTGAAGCTTTCTTT
TRBV3-1/TRBV3-2	-	-	TRBJ2-2	CASSQGQNTGELFF	TGTGCCAGCAGCCAAGGACAGAACACCGGGGAGCTGTTTTTT
TRBV7-2	few	TRBD1	TRBJ1-5	CASRGDSYSNQPQHF	TGTGCCAGCAGAGGGGACAGCTATAGCAATCAGCCCCAGCATTTT
TRBV19	few	-	TRBJ1-1	CASSLGANGAFF	TGTGCCAGTAGTCTGGGCGCCAATGGAGCTTTCTTT
TRBV4-2	-	TRBD1	TRBJ1-4	CASSPRVLRGEKLFF	TGTGCCAGCAGCCCAAGAGTACTCAGGGGGGAAAAACTGTTTTTT
TRBV19	-	-	TRBJ2-2	CASGTGELFF	TGTGCCAGCGGCACCGGGGAGCTGTTTTTT
TRBV29-1	-	-	TRBJ1-2	CSTYRAAYGYTF	TGCAGCACCTACAGGGCGGCCTATGGCTACACCTTC
TRBV24-1	-	-	TRBJ2-3	CATSGRGGTDTQYF	TGTGCCACCTCGGGCCGCGGGGGCACAGATACGCAGTATTTT
TRBV4-3	-	TRBD1	TRBJ1-2	CASSAGQGGYGYTF	TGCGCCAGCAGCGCCGGACAGGGGGGTTATGGCTACACCTTC
TRBV5-1	-	-	TRBJ2-7	CASSQGSYEQYF	TGCGCCAGCAGCCAGGGGTCCTACGAGCAGTACTTC
TRBV7-9	-	-	TRBJ1-3	CASSSLQLSGNTIYF	TGTGCCAGCAGCTCGTTACAGCTCTCTGGAAACACCATATATTTT
TRBV19	-	TRBD2	TRBJ2-7	CASSVRGSGGFEQYF	TGTGCCAGTAGTGTTCGAGGTAGCGGGGGGTTCGAGCAGTACTTC
TRBV6-5	few	TRBD1	TRBJ1-4	CASSYQGAHNEKLFF	TGTGCCAGCAGTTACCAGGGGGCCCATAATGAAAAACTGTTTTTT
TRBV7-8	once	-	TRBJ2-7	CASSLRGGAYEQYF	TGTGCCAGCAGCTTAAGGGGCGGGGCCTACGAGCAGTACTTC
TRBV6-5	-	-	TRBJ1-1	CASSPTGNTEAFF	TGTGCCAGCAGCCCGACGGGGAACACTGAAGCTTTCTTT
TRBV29-1	-	TRBD1	TRBJ1-6	CSAGTGADSPLHF	TGCAGCGCCGGGACAGGGGCTGATTCACCCCTCCACTTT
TRBV5-1	-	TRBD1	TRBJ1-4	CASRPQGERNEKLFF	TGCGCCAGCCGCCCCCAGGGGGAACGGAATGAAAAACTGTTTTTT
TRBV7-8	-	-	TRBJ2-5	CASSFLGGFRRETQYF	TGTGCCAGCAGCTTCTTGGGCGGGTTCCGGAGGGAGACCCAGTACTTC
TRBV24-1	once	-	TRBJ1-3	CATSDSPGNLYF	TGTGCCACCAGTGACTCTCCCGGGAACCTCTATTTT
TRBV5-1	-	-	TRBJ1-1	CASMPGVMNTEAFF	TGCGCCAGCATGCCAGGGGTCATGAACACTGAAGCTTTCTTT
TRBV19	few	-	TRBJ1-1	CASSISGERPEAFF	TGTGCCAGTAGTATTTCCGGGGAGAGGCCTGAAGCTTTCTTT
TRBV4-3	-	-	TRBJ2-7	CASSQDKGGRPYEQYF	TGCGCCAGCAGCCAAGATAAGGGGGGGCGCCCCTACGAGCAGTACTTC
TRBV7-9	-	TRBD1	TRBJ2-7	CASSPDRGSYEQYF	TGTGCCAGCAGCCCAGACAGGGGCTCCTACGAGCAGTACTTC
TRBV19	-	TRBD1	TRBJ1-5	CASSDRGNQPQHF	TGTGCCAGCTCTGACAGGGGGAATCAGCCCCAGCATTTT